The rows below give T cell receptor beta chains drawn from one sample of a study of Ad26.COV2.S vaccination and SARS-CoV-2 variants. Assay used: immunoSEQ multiplex PCR; TCRdb lists only in-frame clones, some missing. The sample records 300,000 to 350,000 clones, roughly nine tenths being singletons. The source material was peripheral blood, sampled in a trial of Ad26.COV2.S vaccine versus placebo. These receptors all stem from a person aged 18-60 years who received the Ad26.COV2.S COVID-19 vaccine or a placebo. Both conserved end residues are part of each CDR3. D genes are given only for firm matches. Clone size, where shown, is once, few, many, or a class for clones that have expanded.

J gene	V gene	clone size	D gene	CDR3 DNA	CDR3 protein
TRBJ2-7	TRBV28	-	TRBD1	TGTGCCAGCAGTACCACAACCGGGACAGTAACCTACGAGCAGTACTTC	CASSTTTGTVTYEQYF
TRBJ1-1	TRBV18	once	-	TGTGCCAGCTCACCCTTACGACAGGACATGAACACTGAAGCTTTCTTT	CASSPLRQDMNTEAFF
TRBJ1-6	TRBV27	-	TRBD1	TGTGCCAGCAGTTCCGGACAGGGGGGGAATTCACCCCTCCACTTT	CASSSGQGGNSPLHF
TRBJ2-3	TRBV7-9	-	-	TGTGCCAGCAGCTTAGGGGCTAATACGCAGTATTTT	CASSLGANTQYF
TRBJ2-1	TRBV9	-	-	TGTGCCAGCAGCCTTCGTTCGGGAGAGGAGCAGTTCTTC	CASSLRSGEEQFF
TRBJ2-2	TRBV5-6	-	TRBD2	TGTGCCAGCAGCTTGTTGGGACTAGCGGAGATCACCGGGGAGCTGTTTTTT	CASSLLGLAEITGELFF
TRBJ2-3	TRBV7-9	-	-	TGTGCCAGCAGCTTAGCCGGGAGCACAGATACGCAGTATTTT	CASSLAGSTDTQYF
TRBJ1-1	TRBV6-5	-	TRBD1	TGTGCCAGCAGTTACGGACAGGGGAGGAACACTGAAGCTTTCTTT	CASSYGQGRNTEAFF
TRBJ1-6	TRBV27	few	TRBD1	TGTGCCAGCAGCTTCAGGGGGCAAGGTTCACCCCTCCACTTT	CASSFRGQGSPLHF
TRBJ1-1	TRBV4-2	-	-	TGTGCCAGCAGCCAAGACTGGGGGTGGGACACTGAAGCTTTCTTT	CASSQDWGWDTEAFF
TRBJ1-6	TRBV6-5	-	-	TGTGCCAGCAGTTACAATCGTGAGACTTATAATTCACCCCTCCACTTT	CASSYNRETYNSPLHF
TRBJ1-5	TRBV11-3	-	-	TGTGCCAGCAGCTTAGCCTACCAGCCCCAGCATTTT	CASSLAYQPQHF
TRBJ2-2	TRBV9	-	-	TGTGCCAGCAGCGGCTCGTTGACCCCCGGGGAGCTGTTTTTT	CASSGSLTPGELFF
TRBJ2-5	TRBV11-3	-	-	TGTGCCAGCAGCCCCCGGGCGGGACCATACCAAGAGACCCAGTACTTC	CASSPRAGPYQETQYF
TRBJ1-2	TRBV29-1	-	-	TGCAGCGTTGAAGATTACTGGGGGACCGATGATGATGGCTACACCTTC	CSVEDYWGTDDDGYTF
TRBJ2-2	TRBV12-3/TRBV12-4	few	-	TGTGCCAGCAAGCGGACAGTGGCCGGGGAGCTGTTTTTT	CASKRTVAGELFF
TRBJ1-2	TRBV19	-	-	TGTGCCAGTACCCTCGACAGTTCCCACGGCTACACCTTC	CASTLDSSHGYTF
TRBJ2-3	TRBV14	-	TRBD2	TGTGCCAGCAGTCCACTAGCGGGGGCAGATACGCAGTATTTT	CASSPLAGADTQYF
TRBJ1-1	TRBV4-3	-	-	TGCGCCAGCAGCCGACGCGACAGTCAGTCTGAAGCTTTCTTT	CASSRRDSQSEAFF
TRBJ1-1	TRBV12-5	-	-	TGTGCTAGTGGTTTGGGCAGGGGTTTTGAAGCTTTCTTT	CASGLGRGFEAFF
TRBJ1-1	TRBV7-6	-	-	TGTGCCAGCAGCTCCGGACAGATCGAAGCTTTCTTT	CASSSGQIEAFF
TRBJ2-5	TRBV19	-	TRBD2	TGTGCCAGTAGTCCCACATTCTCTGGACTAGCGGGAGGGCCGACCCAGTACTTC	CASSPTFSGLAGGPTQYF
TRBJ1-1	TRBV2	few	TRBD1	TGTGCCAGCAGCCATGGGACAGTCCTTCCAAGTGAAGCTTTCTTT	CASSHGTVLPSEAFF
TRBJ1-1	TRBV25-1	once	TRBD1	TGTGCCAGCACCCCGCCAGGGGGGGTACAAGCTTTCTTT	CASTPPGGVQAFF
TRBJ2-1	TRBV7-6	once	-	TGTGCCAGCAGCCGGTATACCTACAATGAGCAGTTCTTC	CASSRYTYNEQFF
TRBJ2-1	TRBV7-3	-	-	TGTGCCAGCAGTTCAATCTCGGGGGAGTACGACAATGAGCAGTTCTTC	CASSSISGEYDNEQFF
TRBJ2-1	TRBV7-8	once	-	TGTGCCAGCAGCTTAGGATTTAGCGGCAATGAGCAGTTCTTC	CASSLGFSGNEQFF
TRBJ1-3	TRBV7-6	-	TRBD1	TGTGCCAGCAGCTCCTTAACCGGGACAGGGAAGAAAAACACCATATATTTT	CASSSLTGTGKKNTIYF
TRBJ2-3	TRBV3-1/TRBV3-2	-	-	TGTGCCAGCAGCCATTCGCCCCGCGTTGGGTCAGATACGCAGTATTTT	CASSHSPRVGSDTQYF
TRBJ1-5	TRBV2	-	-	TGTGCCAGCAGTTGGGACAGCAATCAGCCCCAGCATTTT	CASSWDSNQPQHF
TRBJ2-5	TRBV5-1	-	-	TGCGCCAGCAGCTTGCAAGGGGGGTCGGGAGAGACCCAGTACTTC	CASSLQGGSGETQYF
TRBJ1-1	TRBV5-6	-	-	TGTGCCAGCAGCTTGGAAGTAGATTTCACTGAAGCTTTCTTT	CASSLEVDFTEAFF
TRBJ2-1	TRBV18	-	-	TGTGCCAGCTCAGATGTAGAAGACAATGAGCAGTTCTTC	CASSDVEDNEQFF
TRBJ1-2	TRBV4-2	-	TRBD1	TGTGCCAGCAGCCAAGGCAAAGGGGGCTCGGCCTATGGCTACACCTTC	CASSQGKGGSAYGYTF
TRBJ1-2	TRBV12-3/TRBV12-4	-	-	TGTGCCAGCAGTTTGGTAGGCTATGGCTACACCTTC	CASSLVGYGYTF
TRBJ2-5	TRBV6-6	once	-	TGTGCCAGCATCCTACACGGGCGTCGGGAGACCCAGTACTTC	CASILHGRRETQYF
TRBJ2-2	TRBV6-6	-	-	TGTGCCGTCCAAAAGGCCCAGGGGAACACCGGGGAGCTGTTTTTT	CAVQKAQGNTGELFF
TRBJ1-5	TRBV4-1	-	TRBD1	TGCGCCAGCAGCCCAGGGGGGGGAGATTCTCAGCCCCAGCATTTT	CASSPGGGDSQPQHF
TRBJ1-2	TRBV27	-	-	TGTGCCAGCAGTTTATCAGGGTCGGGCTACACCTTC	CASSLSGSGYTF
TRBJ1-1	TRBV30	-	-	TGTGCCTGGAGGACCCAGGCGAACACTGAAGCTTTCTTT	CAWRTQANTEAFF
TRBJ1-1	TRBV7-3	-	-	TGTGCCAGCAAAGGGCCCAGGGGAGCTATGAACACTGAAGCTTTCTTT	CASKGPRGAMNTEAFF
TRBJ1-1	TRBV7-8	-	TRBD1	TGTGCCAGCAGCTTACCCGGGACAGGCGGAGGGAACACTGAAGCTTTCTTT	CASSLPGTGGGNTEAFF
TRBJ2-5	TRBV7-2	-	-	TGTGCCAGCAGCCACGGGCCCGGGGGAGAGACCCAGTACTTC	CASSHGPGGETQYF
TRBJ1-3	TRBV25-1	-	-	TGTGCCAGCAGATCAACAGGGCAGTCCATGGGAAACACCATATATTTT	CASRSTGQSMGNTIYF
TRBJ1-5	TRBV6-2/TRBV6-3	-	-	TGTGCCAGCAGCCAACTGGACGGGGAGAATCAGCCCCAGCATTTT	CASSQLDGENQPQHF
TRBJ2-1	TRBV12-3/TRBV12-4	-	TRBD1	TGTGCCAGCAGTTACAGGGGAGATGAGCAGTTCTTC	CASSYRGDEQFF
TRBJ2-1	TRBV29-1	once	-	TGCAGCGTCCTCGGAGCAACCTTTTCCTACAATGAGCAGTTCTTC	CSVLGATFSYNEQFF
TRBJ1-6	TRBV30	-	-	TGTGCCTGGAGTGCCTCCGCGGATTATAATTCACCCCTCCACTTT	CAWSASADYNSPLHF
TRBJ1-5	TRBV7-8	once	-	TGTGCCAGTGGCATTAATAGCAATCAGCCCCAGCATTTT	CASGINSNQPQHF
TRBJ1-5	TRBV21-1	-	-	TGTGCCAGCAGCCCACGGACAGGGCACAGACGGAGCAATCAGCCCCAGCATTTT	CASSPRTGHRRSNQPQHF